Listed below are T cell receptor beta chains from one sample, sequenced in a study of control samples from healthy donors and cancer patients. The repertoire was sequenced with immunoSEQ multiplex PCR; TCRdb's copy has only in-frame clones and lacks some. The sample comprises approximately 52,000 clones, over 75% of which are singletons, and approximately 3.8% rests with the top ten. Input material: blood. Receptors originate from a man over 45 in good health. The CDR3 runs from the conserved cysteine through the conserved F or W. Fields, in order: J gene, clone size, D gene, V gene, CDR3 DNA, CDR3 protein. D genes are given only for firm matches. The listing skips clone size in some rows; elsewhere it reads once, few, many or a size class.

TRBJ1-4,once,TRBD1,TRBV7-6,TGTGCCAGCAGCTTATCCTGGACAGGGAGTTCTAATGAAAAACTGTTTTTT,CASSLSWTGSSNEKLFF
TRBJ1-6,once,NA,TRBV5-6,TGTGCCAGCAGCTTGAGGTTCGCGGGCTCACGTAATTCACCCCTCCACTTT,CASSLRFAGSRNSPLHF
TRBJ2-7,NA,TRBD1,TRBV28,TGTGCCAGCAGGGGACAGTTAAGCTCCTACGAGCAGTACTTC,CASRGQLSSYEQYF
TRBJ2-7,NA,TRBD2,TRBV6-6,TGTGCCAGCAGTTACTCCCTAGCGGGCGAGCAGTACTTC,CASSYSLAGEQYF
TRBJ1-1,NA,NA,TRBV6-2/TRBV6-3,TGTGCCAGCAGTTACAGGGCAGGAACCACTGAAGCTTTCTTT,CASSYRAGTTEAFF
TRBJ1-1,NA,NA,TRBV3-1/TRBV3-2,TGTGCCAGCAGCCATTCCGGGGGGATGAACACTGAAGCTTTCTTT,CASSHSGGMNTEAFF
TRBJ2-2,NA,NA,TRBV4-1,TGCGCCAGCAGCCAAGAGAACAGAGGAGGCTGGGCCGGGGAGCTGTTTTTT,CASSQENRGGWAGELFF
TRBJ1-4,NA,NA,TRBV30,TGTGCCTGGACCGGACAGAATGAAAAACTGTTTTTT,CAWTGQNEKLFF
TRBJ1-2,NA,NA,TRBV15,TGTGCCACCAGCAGAGATCGAACCATACAAGGCTACACCTTC,CATSRDRTIQGYTF
TRBJ1-5,NA,NA,TRBV3-1/TRBV3-2,TGTGCCAGCAGCTGGGCCAGAGAGGGCAATCAGCCCCAGCATTTT,CASSWAREGNQPQHF
TRBJ1-5,NA,NA,TRBV6-2/TRBV6-3,TGTGCCAGCAGCAACGGGGCAGGGCACTTAATGAGCAATCAGCCCCAGCATTTT,CASSNGAGHLMSNQPQHF
TRBJ1-1,NA,NA,TRBV20-1,TGCAGTGCTAGTCGACGGGTGGCTGAAGCTTTCTTT,CSASRRVAEAFF
TRBJ2-1,once,TRBD2,TRBV20-1,TGCAGTGCTAGTCCCCTCGGGGGGAGGGCCAGTGAGCAGTTCTTC,CSASPLGGRASEQFF
TRBJ1-2,NA,NA,TRBV19,TGTGCCAGTAGTACAAGCAACAGGGATTGGGATGGCTACACCTTC,CASSTSNRDWDGYTF
TRBJ2-7,NA,NA,TRBV28,TGTGCCAGCTCAACATCACTAAGCCCCACCTACGAGCAGTACTTC,CASSTSLSPTYEQYF
TRBJ1-5,NA,NA,TRBV19,TGTGCCAGTAGTATGGCAGGTTGGTATAGCAATCAGCCCCAGCATTTT,CASSMAGWYSNQPQHF
TRBJ1-3,once,NA,TRBV29-1,TGCAGCGCGAGGGATGCTGGAAACACCATATATTTT,CSARDAGNTIYF
TRBJ2-1,once,NA,TRBV10-2,TGCGCCAGCAGTGTCGGGGTCTCTACGTACAATGAGCAGTTCTTC,CASSVGVSTYNEQFF
TRBJ2-3,medium-sized,TRBD2,TRBV7-3,TGTGCCAGCAGCTTCCGACTAGCGGGAGGGCCCACAGATACGCAGTATTTT,CASSFRLAGGPTDTQYF
TRBJ2-7,NA,NA,TRBV2,TGTGCCAGCAGTGAACAGAACTACGAGCAGTACTTC,CASSEQNYEQYF
TRBJ2-7,NA,NA,TRBV11-3,TGTGCCAGCAGCTTAGAGCAGGGACCCGGGCCCTACGAGCAGTACTTC,CASSLEQGPGPYEQYF
TRBJ1-4,NA,NA,TRBV6-6,TGTGCCAGCAGGGCGGAGACAGCTGAAAAACTGTTTTTT,CASRAETAEKLFF